This TCR beta chain is drawn from a study of T cells in Graves' hyperthyroidism and ophthalmopathy. Clinical Activity Scores of at least 3, NOSPECS grades of at least 4 and durations under 3 months characterized ophthalmopathy patients. Orbital computed tomography, thyroid ultrasound, serum thyroxine and TRAb, and clinical symptoms together informed the diagnoses. At least ten counts were recorded for this clonotype. The antigen is not known. TCR beta CDR3 regions were amplified from RNA transcripts. When the TCR CDR3 underwent first-round RT-PCR, the HTBI primer set was used. TCRdb used MiXCR to reprocess the multiplex PCR reads, holding one entry per CDR3 protein. The sample gives hundreds of thousands of distinct CDR3 sequences, roughly 14% of which show up once; roughly 4.5% is in the top ten. The germline V gene has CDR1 MNHEY and CDR2 SVGEGT. With 0 bases removed from V and 10 bases from J, the gap between germline ends came to 14 bases. The CDR3 has 14 amino acids.

Study results and limitations: Classification by a 13 V-J model distinguished ophthalmopathy from stable hyperthyroidism. Researchers found most expanded thyroid clonotypes above 0.001 in blood as well.

The sample taken for sequencing was blood. This chain connects TRBV6-2 or TRBV6-3 to TRBJ2-3; D is perhaps TRBD2 (5 bases). The TCR was taken from a middle-aged woman with Graves' ophthalmopathy. This CDR3 is CASSYSQRTFAQYF. The CDR3 nucleotides are TGTGCCAGCAGTTACTCCCAGCGGACCTTTGCGCAGTATTTT.